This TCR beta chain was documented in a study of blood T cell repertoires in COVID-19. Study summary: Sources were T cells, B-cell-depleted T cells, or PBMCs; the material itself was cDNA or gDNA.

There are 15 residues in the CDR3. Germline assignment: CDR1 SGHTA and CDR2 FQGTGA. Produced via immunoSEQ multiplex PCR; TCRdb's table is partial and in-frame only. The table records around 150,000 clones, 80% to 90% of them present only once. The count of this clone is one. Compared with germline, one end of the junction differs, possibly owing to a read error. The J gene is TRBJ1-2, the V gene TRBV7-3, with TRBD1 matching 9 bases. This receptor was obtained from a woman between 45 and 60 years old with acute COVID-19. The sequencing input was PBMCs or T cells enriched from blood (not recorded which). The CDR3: CASSTTGGPGYGYTF. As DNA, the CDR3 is TGCGCCAGCAGCACGACAGGGGGGCCGGGCTATGGCTACACCTTC. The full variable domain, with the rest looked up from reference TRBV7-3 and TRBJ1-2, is GAGVSQTPSNKVTEKGKYVELRCDPISGHTALYWYRQSLGQGPEFLIYFQGTGAADDSGLPNDRFFAVRPEGSVSTLKIQRTERGDSAVYLCASSTTGGPGYGYTFGSGTRLTVV.